The entry below gives a single TCR beta chain sequence along with its context. V was shortened by 1 base and J by 0 bases, with 14 bases between the two germline ends. Germline assignment: CDR1 SGDLS and CDR2 YYNGEE. The CDR3 is made up of 17 amino acids. Authors' analysis steps: The authors estimated nucleated cell counts from reference gene primer amplification. Generated by immunoSEQ multiplex PCR, the TCRdb table keeps only in-frame clones and is missing some. The V and J calls and clone size are taken from that table; D and trimming were inferred from the DNA. The data show 31,000 or so clones, 85% to 90% seen once. The data derive from a study of blood T cell repertoires in COVID-19. Turning to the study itself: Whether acute or convalescent, the COVID-19 samples came from the United States, Italy and Spain. The analysed material was cDNA or gDNA that came from T cells, B-cell-depleted T cells, or PBMCs.

The sequenced sample was peripheral blood. The source is a human donor with active COVID-19. The donor label of this sample is uncertain. This chain uses TRBV9 with TRBJ2-1; D may be TRBD2 (5 bases). Here the CDR3 reads CASSVTAPGSSYNEQFF. In DNA, the CDR3 is TGTGCCAGCAGCGTAACAGCTCCGGGGAGCTCCTACAATGAGCAGTTCTTC. Full variable domain (missing parts from reference TRBV9 and TRBJ2-1): DSGVTQTPKHLITATGQRVTLRCSPRSGDLSVYWYQQSLDQGLQFLIQYYNGEERAKGNILERFSAQQFPDLHSELNLSSLELGDSALYFCASSVTAPGSSYNEQFFGPGTRLTVL.